The 6 T cell receptor beta chains in this list originate from one sample, sequenced in a study of human T cells and chemical hapten exposure. As to time point: patch test 1, 2 weeks after DPC sensitization. Described treatment: therapeutic diphenylcyclopropenone sensitization with weekly scalp DPC. One entry per CDR3 protein, called by TCRdb with MiXCR from the RACE reads. The repertoire has roughly 86,000 distinct CDR3 sequences, over 9.5% of them found once; the top ten carry 2% to 2.5%. Sequencing was performed on whole blood, taken in connection with sensitization to the hapten diphenylcyclopropenone (DPC). The receptors were gathered from a man aged 40-49 years with alopecia areata. Some clones in this sample may be carry-over from other donors' samples.

This clonotype was seen only a few times. The CDR3 reads CASSFGLAGLPDTGELFF. The CDR3 coding sequence is TGTGCCAGCAGCTTTGGTCTAGCGGGCTTACCGGACACCGGGGAGCTGTTTTTT. This chain joins TRBV11-3 and TRBJ2-2; 8 bases map to TRBD2. In germline, CDR1 is SGHNT, CDR2 YENEEA. The CDR3 is made up of 18 amino acids. V lost 3 bases, J lost 3 bases, and 12 bases stayed unmatched.

The chain couples TRBV14 to TRBJ1-2; TRBD1 agrees at 9 bases. Per the germline V gene, CDR1 is SGHDN and CDR2 is FVKESK. Trimming took 2 bases from V and 4 from J; bases not matched to a gene: 8. The CDR3 is 16 residues long. The CDR3 region is CASSQTGQGRSYGYTF. CDR3 nucleotides: TGTGCCAGCAGCCAAACCGGACAGGGGAGAAGCTATGGCTACACCTTC.

The genes are TRBV7-9 and TRBJ2-7; D not certain. Per the germline V gene, CDR1 is SEHNR and CDR2 is FQNEAQ (reference sequence). Trimming stripped 1 base from V and 0 bases from J, with 7 bases between. This CDR3 contains 14 residues. This CDR3 reads CASSLDPASYEQYF. The CDR3 DNA reads TGTGCCAGCAGCTTAGATCCCGCCTCCTACGAGCAGTACTTC.

The V and J genes are TRBV10-3 and TRBJ2-7; TRBD2 is a possible D gene (5 bases). Germline assignment: CDR1 ENHRY and CDR2 SYGVKD. This CDR3 has 15 amino acids. Trimming stripped 2 bases from V and 6 bases from J, with 17 bases between. In nucleotides, the CDR3 is TGTGCCATCAGTGAGCGGGCGGACCGGAGGTTCGAGCAGTACGTC. This gives the protein CAISERADRRFEQYV.

This clonotype was found many times. The chain is built from TRBV6-6 and TRBJ2-7, with 11 bases lining up with TRBD2. Unmatched junction bases numbered 17, after V lost 4 bases and J lost 0 bases. The CDR3 is 20 residues long. Germline V gives CDR1 MNHNY, CDR2 SVGAGI (reference sequence). The CDR3 DNA reads TGTGCCAGCAGTTCCCCCGGACTAGCGGGTCCTTTCTGGTGCTCCTACGAGCAGTACGTC. Residues: CASSSPGLAGPFWCSYEQYV.

CDR3: CASSRSGTYEQYV. CDR3 sequence (DNA): TGTGCCAGCAGCCGTAGCGGGACCTACGAGCAGTACGTC. V usage is TRBV3-1 and J usage is TRBJ2-7; 8 bases align to TRBD2. The V gene end was trimmed by 4 bases and the J gene end by 2 bases; junction bases not matched to a gene: 1. Germline lookup yields CDR1 LGHDT and CDR2 YNNKEL (reference sequence). The length of the CDR3 is 13 residues.